The 3 T cell receptor beta chains below all came from one sample that was sequenced in a study of PD-L1 blockade in urothelial cancer. Time point of the sample: peripheral blood 6 weeks after treatment start. Assay: immunoSEQ multiplex PCR; the TCRdb copy retains only in-frame clones and omits some. The sample holds 75,000 to 100,000 clones; less than 90% are singletons and the top ten take around 7.7%. The sequencing used PBMCs, collected around atezolizumab (anti-PD-L1) treatment. The receptors derive from a man aged 65-85 years with urothelial cancer.

The CDR3 DNA sequence: TGTGCCAGCAGTGAGGGGCCGAGCGAGCAGTACTTC. It yields the protein CASSEGPSEQYF. The V gene is TRBV6-1, the J gene TRBJ2-7; D possibly corresponds to TRBD1 (5 bases). V gave up 3 bases and J gave up 6 bases, with 9 bases separating them. The length of the CDR3 is 12 residues. Per germline, CDR1 MNHNS and CDR2 SASEGT.

The chain links TRBV7-2 to TRBJ2-7; 7 bases match TRBD2. CDR3 length: 14 amino acids. Germline CDR1 and CDR2: SGHTA and FQGNSA. Germline trimming cut 8 bases from V and 3 bases from J; bases unmatched to any gene: 10. CDR3 sequence (DNA): TGTGCCAGCGGGAGGGACTGGGGGGGCTACGAGCAGTACTTC. Protein: CASGRDWGGYEQYF.

The chain has TRBV13 and TRBJ2-3; TRBD2 agrees at 13 bases. Trimming removed 1 base from V and 2 bases from J; junction bases left unmatched: 3. The CDR3 loop spans 17 amino acids. Per germline, CDR1 PRHDT and CDR2 FYEKMQ (reference sequence). The DNA of the CDR3 is TGTGCCAGCAGCTTAGAAGGGACTAGCGGGGACACAGATACGCAGTATTTT. It is translated as CASSLEGTSGDTDTQYF.